The present T cell receptor (beta chain) was sequenced within a study of blood T cell repertoires in COVID-19. About the research overall: The analysed material was cDNA or gDNA that came from T cells, B-cell-depleted T cells, or PBMCs.

Trimming cost V 1 base and J 2 bases, with 11 bases left between them. There are 15 residues in the CDR3. The germline V gene has CDR1 LNHDA and CDR2 SQIVND (reference sequence). The repertoire was sequenced with immunoSEQ multiplex PCR; TCRdb's copy has only in-frame clones and lacks some. Of about 300,000 clones listed, 85% to 90% are singletons. The genes are TRBV19 and TRBJ1-2; D is unclear. The clonotype was recovered from a young man who had recovered from COVID-19. The sample was PBMCs or T cells enriched from blood (not recorded which). CDR3 nucleotide sequence: TGTGCCAGTAGTATAGTATCTGCGAGGAACTATGGCTACACCTTC. This encodes CASSIVSARNYGYTF. Full variable domain (outside the CDR3, taken from reference TRBV19 and TRBJ1-2): DGGITQSPKYLFRKEGQNVTLSCEQNLNHDAMYWYRQDPGQGLRLIYYSQIVNDFQKGDIAEGYSVSREKKESFPLTVTSAQKNPTAFYLCASSIVSARNYGYTFGSGTRLTVV.